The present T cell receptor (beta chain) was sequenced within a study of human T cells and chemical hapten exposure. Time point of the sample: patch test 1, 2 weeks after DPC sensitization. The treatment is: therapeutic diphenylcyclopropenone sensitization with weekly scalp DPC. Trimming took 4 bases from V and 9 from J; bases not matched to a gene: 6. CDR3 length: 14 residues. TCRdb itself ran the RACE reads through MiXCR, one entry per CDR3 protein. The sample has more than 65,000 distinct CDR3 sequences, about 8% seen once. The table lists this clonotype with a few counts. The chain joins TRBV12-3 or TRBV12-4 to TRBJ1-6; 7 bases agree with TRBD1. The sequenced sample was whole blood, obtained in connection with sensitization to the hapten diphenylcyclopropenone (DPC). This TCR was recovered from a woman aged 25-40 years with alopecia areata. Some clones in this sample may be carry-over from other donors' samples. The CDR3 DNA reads TGTGCCAGCAGTTACAGGGGATCAGGTTCACCCCTCCACTTT. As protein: CASSYRGSGSPLHF.